This T cell receptor (beta chain) was recorded in a study of spatial heterogeneity in lung cancer. The overall study: Available PBMC from follow-up, collected a median of around two years after resection, underwent sequencing. Beta-chain sequences consistently outnumbered alpha-chain sequences in detection.

This clonotype was seen at least ten times. Time point noted: blood at routine non-recurrence follow-up after resection. Material for sequencing was whole RNA from tumor, nontumor lung or frozen PBMC, left unsorted. Trimming cost V 0 bases and J 4 bases, with 5 bases left between them. This CDR3 comprises 13 residues. Germline-derived CDR1 and CDR2 are SGHTA and FQGTGA. Single TCR cDNA molecules each had their own unique molecular identifier. Using its own MiXCR run on the 5' RACE reads, TCRdb lists one record per CDR3 protein. The data show around 44,000 distinct CDR3 sequences, with 10% to 13% seen just once and 17% held by the top ten.

The chain has TRBV7-3 and TRBJ2-3; a possible D gene is TRBD1 (5 bases). The sequence came from a female donor with early-stage non-small cell lung cancer. This material consisted of PBMCs, taken at follow-up. CDR3 coding DNA: TGTGCCAGCAGCTTAACAGGGGCAGATACGCAGTATTTT. Translated, it gives CASSLTGADTQYF.